These 28 T cell receptor beta chains were all obtained from the same sample, sequenced in a study of graft-versus-host responses after intestinal transplantation. Sequenced by immunoSEQ multiplex PCR; TCRdb stores in-frame clones only, minus some. The repertoire includes 85,000 to 100,000 clones, more than 85% of them detected once, and over 0.15% sits in the top ten. Their target antigens are unknown. The sample was unstimulated CD4+ T cells sorted from spleen or lymph node cells, taken before intestinal transplant. These receptors all stem from a human donor who received an intestinal transplant.

The chain couples TRBV5-8 to TRBJ1-4, with 8 bases lining up with TRBD1. V lost 4 bases, J lost 7 bases, and 18 bases stayed unmatched. In germline, CDR1 is SGHTS, CDR2 YDEGEE. This CDR3 has 18 residues. The CDR3 loop reads CASSPEDRESISSEKLFF. Written as DNA, the CDR3 is TGTGCCAGCAGCCCCGAGGACAGGGAAAGTATTAGTAGTGAAAAACTGTTTTTT.

V and J are TRBV7-9 and TRBJ1-1, with D unresolved. CDR1 and CDR2 (germline): SEHNR, FQNEAQ (reference sequence). This CDR3 spans 15 amino acids. The ends were cut back, 5 bases at V and 3 bases at J, with 16 bases in the middle. DNA for the CDR3: TGTGCCAGCAGCGAAATTGCACGCGTTTACACTGAAGCTTTCTTT. Translation: CASSEIARVYTEAFF.

The sample holds one count of this clone. The chain combines TRBV5-1 with TRBJ2-3; no clear D gene. This CDR3 region has 13 residues. The germline V and J ends were trimmed by 0 bases and 5 bases, with 7 bases remaining between them. Germline V gene data show CDR1 as SGHRS and CDR2 as YFSETQ. The CDR3, as DNA: TGCGCCAGCAGCTTGGGAGGTATAGATACGCAGTATTTT. Protein product: CASSLGGIDTQYF.

The rearrangement joins TRBV7-9 to TRBJ1-6, with 7 bases matching TRBD1. Germline trimming cut 5 bases from V and 3 bases from J; bases unmatched to any gene: 7. In germline, CDR1 is SEHNR, CDR2 FQNEAQ (reference sequence). This CDR3 spans 16 amino acids. This chain's CDR3 is CASSIVDRDYNSPLHF. CDR3 nucleotide sequence: TGTGCCAGCAGCATCGTTGACAGGGACTATAATTCACCCCTCCACTTT.

This clone was seen just once. The V gene is TRBV9, the J gene TRBJ2-3; D unresolved. Germline CDR1 and CDR2: SGDLS and YYNGEE. Trimming took off 4 bases at V and 3 bases at J, with 6 bases between the two ends. The CDR3 is made up of 12 amino acids. CDR3 DNA sequence: TGTGCCAGCAGCCCAACTACAGATACGCAGTATTTT. Its translation: CASSPTTDTQYF.

The gene calls are TRBV19 and TRBJ1-5; a weak D match, TRBD1 (6 bases). The CDR3 length is 15 residues. The V end lost 4 bases, the J end lost 7 bases, and 17 bases lay between the germline ends. Germline V CDR1 and CDR2: LNHDA, SQIVND (reference sequence). CDR3: CASSRGTGSGQPQHF. The CDR3 bases are TGTGCCAGTAGTAGGGGTACAGGGAGTGGCCAGCCCCAGCATTTT.

The gene calls are TRBV11-3 and TRBJ2-3; TRBD1 might be the D (5 bases). Trimming stripped 0 bases from V and 4 bases from J, with 14 bases between. This CDR3 contains 16 residues. CDR1 and CDR2 (germline): SGHNT, YENEEA. CDR3 sequence (DNA): TGTGCCAGCAGCTTAGAAAAGGGGCAGGGCTCAGATACGCAGTATTTT. Amino acid sequence: CASSLEKGQGSDTQYF. The full variable domain, in which reference TRBV11-3 and TRBJ2-3 provide the parts outside the CDR3, is EAGVVQSPRYKIIEKKQPVAFWCNPISGHNTLYWYLQNLGQGPELLIRYENEEAVDDSQLPKDRFSAERLKGVDSTLKIQPAELGDSAVYLCASSLEKGQGSDTQYFGPGTRLTVL.

The J gene is TRBJ2-1, the V gene TRBV12-5; D gene ambiguous. The CDR3 runs 12 residues. The V end lost 1 base, the J end lost 8 bases, and 6 bases lay between the germline ends. CDR1 LGHNT and CDR2 FRNRAP come from the germline V gene. The CDR3: CASGLGIDEQFF. For the CDR3, the DNA is TGTGCTAGTGGTTTGGGTATTGATGAGCAGTTCTTC.

The chain joins TRBV5-1 to TRBJ2-3; the match to TRBD2 covers 11 bases. This CDR3 is built from 17 residues. After removal of 5 bases from V and 2 bases from J, the junction contained 10 bases not matched to a gene. The germline gives CDR1 SGHRS, CDR2 YFSETQ. Here the CDR3 reads CASSQIAGGFNTDTQYF. The CDR3, as DNA: TGCGCCAGCAGTCAGATAGCGGGGGGGTTTAACACAGATACGCAGTATTTT.

The chain combines TRBV30 with TRBJ1-6, with TRBD1 matching 8 bases. The CDR3 spans 23 residues. V trimming: 7 bases; J trimming: 8 bases; junction bases outside the gene matches: 37. Germline V gives CDR1 GTSNPN, CDR2 SVGIG (reference sequence). The CDR3 DNA follows: TGTGCCTTCGGGGGTGGTGCTGTAACATTGTGGGGACAGGCGAAACGAACCCATTCACCCCTCCACTTT. Encoded protein: CAFGGGAVTLWGQAKRTHSPLHF. Drawing the rest from reference TRBV30 and TRBJ1-6, the complete variable domain is SQTIHQWPATLVQPVGSPLSLECTVEGTSNPNLYWYRQAAGRGLQLLFYSVGIGQISSEVPQNLSASRPQDRQFILSSKKLLLSDSGFYLCAFGGGAVTLWGQAKRTHSPLHFGNGTRLTVT.

The chain links TRBV10-2 to TRBJ2-2, with 8 bases matching TRBD2. Germline V gene lookup returns CDR1 WSHSY and CDR2 SAAADI. This CDR3 region has 18 residues. J lost 0 bases, V lost 3 bases, and 9 bases had no gene match. CDR3 in DNA: TGCGCCAGCAGTGATTCTCGAAAGCGGGGGTCGAACACCGGGGAGCTGTTTTTT. Its translation: CASSDSRKRGSNTGELFF.

The rearrangement joins TRBV9 to TRBJ2-1; D possibly corresponds to TRBD2 (5 bases). Germline CDR1 is SGDLS and CDR2 is YYNGEE. The CDR3 is made up of 13 amino acids. Trimming removed 4 bases at V and 2 bases at J, with 7 bases between. CDR3 sequence (DNA): TGTGCCAGCAGCCTAGCTACCTACAATGAGCAGTTCTTC. It specifies CASSLATYNEQFF.

V gene TRBV9 combines with J gene TRBJ2-3; TRBD2 matches at 7 bases. The germline CDR1 and CDR2 sequences are SGDLS and YYNGEE. This CDR3 spans 15 amino acids. V shed 0 bases and J 5 bases; nucleotides not matched to a gene: 6. CDR3 nucleotides: TGTGCCAGCAGCGTAGGGGGGAGGGCCGGAGATACGCAGTATTTT. The encoded protein is CASSVGGRAGDTQYF.

The V call is TRBV5-1, the J call TRBJ1-4, with D tentatively TRBD1 (6 bases). Germline CDR1 and CDR2: SGHRS and YFSETQ. Deletions cut 0 bases from V and 5 bases from J, with 8 bases between. This CDR3 is 14 amino acids long. CDR3 nucleotide sequence: TGCGCCAGCAGCTTGGGACAGGAAAATGAAAAACTGTTTTTT. Residues: CASSLGQENEKLFF.

The J gene is TRBJ1-2, the V gene TRBV28; 9 bases line up with TRBD1. The V gene end was trimmed by 5 bases and the J gene end by 4 bases; junction bases not matched to a gene: 8. Germline loops: CDR1 MDHEN, CDR2 SYDVKM. The CDR3 has 15 amino acids. The CDR3 reads CASSLPQGARYGYTF. CDR3 coding DNA: TGTGCCAGCAGTCTCCCACAGGGGGCCCGCTATGGCTACACCTTC.

The rearrangement links TRBV6-1 to TRBJ2-1; perhaps TRBD1 as D (6 bases). CDR1 is MNHNS, CDR2 SASEGT, per germline. The CDR3 has 16 residues. V lost 4 bases, J lost 2 bases, and 15 bases lay in between. CDR3: CASSGGHSGPYNEQFF. The CDR3 coding sequence is TGTGCCAGCAGTGGGGGACACTCTGGCCCCTACAATGAGCAGTTCTTC.

This chain links TRBV5-1 with TRBJ2-3; 9 positions match TRBD1. CDR1 SGHRS and CDR2 YFSETQ come from the germline V gene. The CDR3 runs to 15 residues. V shed 5 bases and J 2 bases; nucleotides not matched to a gene: 6. The CDR3: CASRPRTGVTDTQYF. The CDR3 DNA reads as TGCGCCAGCAGACCAAGGACAGGGGTCACAGATACGCAGTATTTT.

This chain uses TRBV9 with TRBJ1-4; D not resolved. CDR3 length equals 13 residues. Per germline, CDR1 SGDLS and CDR2 YYNGEE. V lost 3 bases to trimming and J lost 0 bases, with 3 bases between them. CDR3 loop: CASSAATNEKLFF. The CDR3 DNA reads TGTGCCAGCAGCGCCGCAACTAATGAAAAACTGTTTTTT. The full variable domain, its missing parts supplied by reference TRBV9 and TRBJ1-4, is DSGVTQTPKHLITATGQRVTLRCSPRSGDLSVYWYQQSLDQGLQFLIQYYNGEERAKGNILERFSAQQFPDLHSELNLSSLELGDSALYFCASSAATNEKLFFGSGTQLSVL.

This chain links TRBV18 with TRBJ2-7, with D possibly matching TRBD1 (6 bases). Germline values: CDR1 KGHSH, CDR2 LQKENI. V was cut by 3 bases and J by 6 bases, with 21 bases left in between. This CDR3 contains 16 residues. This CDR3 reads CASSPLRYRDMGEQYF. The CDR3 DNA follows: TGTGCCAGCTCACCGCTGAGATACAGGGATATGGGCGAGCAGTACTTC.

This rearrangement joins TRBV5-1 to TRBJ2-3; 7 bases align to TRBD1. The V gene end was trimmed by 3 bases and the J gene end by 5 bases; junction bases not matched to a gene: 12. From germline, CDR1 is SGHRS and CDR2 YFSETQ. The CDR3 contains 16 residues. Here the CDR3 DNA reads TGCGCCAGCAGCTCGCTCGGTAGGGGGCCAATAGATACGCAGTATTTT. Translation: CASSSLGRGPIDTQYF.

This clone was found once. This chain links TRBV19 with TRBJ1-1; D might be TRBD1 (6 bases). CDR3 length: 13 residues. Trimming left V 8 bases short and J 3 bases short, with 13 bases between. Germline CDR1 LNHDA, CDR2 SQIVND (reference sequence). CDR3 sequence (DNA): TGTGCCAGTGCGGACAGATCCCACACTGAAGCTTTCTTT. Amino acids: CASADRSHTEAFF.

This clone came up a few times. The V call is TRBV6-1, the J call TRBJ2-1; 7 bases are shared with TRBD1. V shed 5 bases and J 5 bases; nucleotides not matched to a gene: 9. In germline, CDR1 is MNHNS, CDR2 SASEGT. The CDR3 is 15 amino acids. This CDR3 reads CASSRQGTRHNEQFF. The DNA for the CDR3 is TGTGCCAGCAGTCGACAGGGCACCCGACACAATGAGCAGTTCTTC.

The chain carries TRBV5-4 and TRBJ2-7; 12 bases agree with TRBD2. Germline V lookup: CDR1 SGHNT, CDR2 YYREEE (reference sequence). The CDR3 contains 18 residues. V shed 4 bases and J 7 bases; nucleotides not matched to a gene: 18. CDR3 region: CASSPIVPGTSGRREQYF. The CDR3 DNA is TGTGCCAGCAGCCCCATTGTCCCCGGGACTAGCGGGCGAAGGGAGCAGTACTTC. The variable domain in full, with the rest retrieved from reference TRBV5-4 and TRBJ2-7, is ETGVTQSPTHLIKTRGQQVTLRCSSQSGHNTVSWYQQALGQGPQFIFQYYREEENGRGNFPPRFSGLQFPNYSSELNVNALELDDSALYLCASSPIVPGTSGRREQYFGPGTRLTVT.

The rearrangement links TRBV6-5 to TRBJ1-2; 9 bases map to TRBD1. V was clipped by 8 bases and J by 0 bases; unmatched bases: 7. Looked up from germline, CDR1 is MNHEY and CDR2 is SVGAGI. The CDR3 spans 15 residues. This CDR3 is CASRGQGLANYGYTF. The CDR3 coding sequence is TGTGCCAGCCGGGGACAGGGCCTAGCTAACTATGGCTACACCTTC.

CDR3 nucleotide sequence: TGCAGCGTTGGGGGGCTTGGGGCCGCCTACGAGCAGTACTTC. Amino acids: CSVGGLGAAYEQYF. The chain employs TRBV29-1 and TRBJ2-7, with TRBD1 as a possible D gene (6 bases). V lost 4 bases to trimming and J lost 2 bases, with 15 bases between them. The CDR3 spans 14 residues. The germline V gene encodes CDR1 SQVTM and CDR2 ANQGSEA.

The chain is built from TRBV2 and TRBJ2-5; 9 bases map to TRBD2. J lost 5 bases, V lost 4 bases, and 20 bases had no gene match. CDR1 is SNHLY and CDR2 is FYNNEI in the germline V gene. The length of the CDR3 is 19 residues. The CDR3 DNA follows: TGTGCCAGCAGTGCCCTTGGTGGGTTAGCGGGAGCGAGGTGGGAGACCCAGTACTTC. This gives the protein CASSALGGLAGARWETQYF. Supplemented by reference TRBV2 and TRBJ2-5, the full variable domain reads EPEVTQTPSHQVTQMGQEVILRCVPISNHLYFYWYRQILGQKVEFLVSFYNNEISEKSEIFDDQFSVERPDGSNFTLKIRSTKLEDSAMYFCASSALGGLAGARWETQYFGPGTRLLVL.

V is TRBV4-2 and J is TRBJ2-7; D is possibly TRBD2 (5 bases). The CDR3 is 16 amino acids. With 0 bases removed from V and 3 bases from J, the gap between germline ends came to 15 bases. The germline V gene has CDR1 LGHNA and CDR2 YNFKEQ. The CDR3: CASSQDGTRGVYEQYF. For the CDR3, the DNA is TGTGCCAGCAGCCAAGATGGTACTCGGGGAGTCTACGAGCAGTACTTC.

Only one count was recorded for this clone. The chain links TRBV6-6 to TRBJ2-1; 13 nucleotides line up with TRBD2. CDR3 length: 16 residues. CDR1 MNHNY and CDR2 SVGAGI come from the germline V gene (reference sequence). The V and J ends lost 4 bases and 6 bases, in that order; junction bases with no gene match: 6. For the CDR3, the DNA is TGTGCCAGCAGTTCCGGACTAGCGGGAGAGGCCAATGAGCAGTTCTTC. Translated, it gives CASSSGLAGEANEQFF.